This TCR beta chain came from a study of blood T cell repertoires in COVID-19. About the study: T cells, B-cell-depleted T cells, or PBMCs supplied cDNA or gDNA.

Methods used by the authors: By means of reference gene primer amplification, nucleated cell counts were estimated. Some clones are missing from TCRdb's copy, which holds only in-frame ones; the method was immunoSEQ multiplex PCR. D and trimming were read from the DNA, whereas the V and J calls and clone size are those reported in that table. The table shows some 200,000 clones, with approximately 90% occurring only once. The CDR3 extends over 16 amino acids. Trimming cost V 7 bases and J 3 bases; bases outside gene matches: 12. The chain couples TRBV23-1 to TRBJ1-5; 7 nucleotides align to TRBD1. TRBV23-1 is flagged as an ORF with uncertain function. The sequenced sample consisted of peripheral blood. This TCR came from a woman under 30 who had recovered from COVID-19. CDR3 loop: CASNKDRKLHNQPQHF. CDR3 nucleotides: TGCGCCAGCAATAAGGACAGGAAATTGCACAATCAGCCCCAGCATTTT.